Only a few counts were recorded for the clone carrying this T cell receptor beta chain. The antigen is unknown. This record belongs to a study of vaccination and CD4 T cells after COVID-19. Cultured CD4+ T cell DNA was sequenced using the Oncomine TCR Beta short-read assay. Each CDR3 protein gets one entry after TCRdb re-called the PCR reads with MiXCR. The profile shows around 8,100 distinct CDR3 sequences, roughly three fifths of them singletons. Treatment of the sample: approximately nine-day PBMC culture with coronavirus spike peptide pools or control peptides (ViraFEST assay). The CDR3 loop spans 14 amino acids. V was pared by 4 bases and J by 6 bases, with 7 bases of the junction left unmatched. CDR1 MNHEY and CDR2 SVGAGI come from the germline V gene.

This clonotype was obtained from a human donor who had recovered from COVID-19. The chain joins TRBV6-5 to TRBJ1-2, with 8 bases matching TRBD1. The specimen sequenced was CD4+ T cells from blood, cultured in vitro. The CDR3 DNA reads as TGTGCCAGCAGTTCAAGGACAGGGTGGGATGGCTACACCTTC. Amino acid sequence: CASSSRTGWDGYTF.